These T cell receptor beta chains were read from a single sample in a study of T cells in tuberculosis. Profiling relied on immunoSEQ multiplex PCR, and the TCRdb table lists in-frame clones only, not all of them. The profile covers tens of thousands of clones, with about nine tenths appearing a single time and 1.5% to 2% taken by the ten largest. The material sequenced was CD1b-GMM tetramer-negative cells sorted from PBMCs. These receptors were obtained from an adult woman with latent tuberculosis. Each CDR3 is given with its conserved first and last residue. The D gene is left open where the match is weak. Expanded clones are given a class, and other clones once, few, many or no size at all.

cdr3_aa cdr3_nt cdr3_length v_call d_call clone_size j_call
CAWTSSGSGDTQYF TGTGCCTGGACCTCCTCGGGTTCTGGAGATACGCAGTATTTT 14 TRBV30 . . TRBJ2-3
CASTRQGQETQYF TGTGCCAGTACCAGACAGGGGCAAGAGACCCAGTACTTC 13 TRBV19 TRBD1 . TRBJ2-5
CASSPTGAANSPLHF TGCGCCAGCAGCCCAACAGGGGCGGCGAATTCCCCCCTCCACTTT 15 TRBV5-1 TRBD1 . TRBJ1-6
CASSLLGEAYEQYF TGTGCCAGCAGCTTATTAGGGGAGGCCTACGAGCAGTACTTC 14 TRBV7-8 . . TRBJ2-7
CASRPQGAGANVLTF TGTGCCAGCAGGCCACAGGGGGCTGGGGCCAACGTCCTGACTTTC 15 TRBV6-5 TRBD1 . TRBJ2-6
CASSGAYSNQPQHF TGTGCCAGCAGTGGGGCCTATAGCAATCAGCCCCAGCATTTT 14 TRBV27 . . TRBJ1-5
CKKSGGNEQFF TGTAAAAAAAGCGGGGGGAATGAGCAGTTCTTC 11 TRBV7-6 TRBD2 . TRBJ2-1
CATNRGAFSTDTQYF TGTGCCACCAACAGGGGGGCGTTTAGCACAGATACGCAGTATTTT 15 TRBV28 TRBD1 . TRBJ2-3
CASSLVRGGGAIAQETQYF TGTGCCAGCAGCTTGGTGAGGGGCGGGGGGGCGATCGCCCAAGAGACCCAGTACTTC 19 TRBV5-4 TRBD2 . TRBJ2-5
CASSSPRVRERNEKLFF TGTGCCAGCAGCTCCCCCCGGGTACGGGAGAGAAATGAAAAACTGTTTTTT 17 TRBV7-9 . . TRBJ1-4
CASSQVSGYQETQYF TGTGCCAGCAGCCAAGTTTCAGGGTACCAAGAGACCCAGTACTTC 15 TRBV14 . . TRBJ2-5
CASSLQGQGEAFF TGTGCCAGCAGCTTACAAGGGCAGGGTGAAGCTTTCTTT 13 TRBV7-2 . . TRBJ1-1
CASSPQGRGPTGELFF TGTGCCAGCAGCCCGCAGGGCAGGGGGCCGACCGGGGAGCTGTTTTTT 16 TRBV7-8 TRBD1 . TRBJ2-2
CAISGGRYTDTQYF TGTGCCATCAGTGGGGGCAGGTACACAGATACGCAGTATTTT 14 TRBV10-3 . . TRBJ2-3
CASRVTGMGNQPQHF TGTGCCAGCAGAGTCACAGGAATGGGCAATCAGCCCCAGCATTTT 15 TRBV27 . . TRBJ1-5
CASSLGQGGYEQYF TGCGCCAGCAGCTTGGGACAGGGGGGCTACGAGCAGTACTTC 14 TRBV5-1 TRBD1 few TRBJ2-7
CASSQFSGGAPDTQYF TGTGCCAGCAGCCAGTTTAGCGGGGGGGCCCCAGATACGCAGTATTTT 16 TRBV6-4 TRBD2 . TRBJ2-3
CASSDPQRAQGEKLFF TGTGCCAGCAGTGATCCTCAGCGGGCTCAAGGTGAAAAACTGTTTTTT 16 TRBV6-1 . . TRBJ1-4
CASSPGRGTGVLNTEAFF TGTGCCAGCAGCCCAGGGAGAGGGACAGGAGTTTTGAACACTGAAGCTTTCTTT 18 TRBV7-8 TRBD1 . TRBJ1-1
CASTTGTAKVGSNQPQHF TGTGCCAGTACTACGGGGACAGCCAAAGTTGGAAGCAATCAGCCCCAGCATTTT 18 TRBV19 TRBD1 . TRBJ1-5
CASKLDRDRGETQYF TGTGCCAGCAAACTAGACCGGGACAGGGGGGAGACCCAGTACTTC 15 TRBV7-2 TRBD1 . TRBJ2-5
CASSEARAFGMYGYTF TGTGCCAGCAGTGAAGCGCGGGCGTTTGGGATGTATGGCTACACCTTC 16 TRBV6-1 . . TRBJ1-2
CASSKGQGGYYGYTF TGTGCCAGCAGCAAAGGACAGGGAGGGTACTATGGCTACACCTTC 15 TRBV6-5 TRBD1 . TRBJ1-2
CASSPDPTGEQYF TGCGCCAGCAGCCCAGACCCGACTGGCGAGCAGTACTTC 13 TRBV5-1 . . TRBJ2-7
CASSLERAEDTIYF TGTGCCAGCAGCTTAGAGAGGGCGGAGGACACCATATATTTT 14 TRBV11-1 . . TRBJ1-3
CASSAAGTEAFF TGCGCCAGCAGCGCCGCGGGGACTGAAGCTTTCTTT 12 TRBV5-1 . . TRBJ1-1
CASSLTSYAYEQYF TGTGCCAGCAGCTTAACTTCCTATGCTTACGAGCAGTACTTC 14 TRBV11-2 . . TRBJ2-7
CASSDRGNTEAFF TGCGCCAGCAGTGATAGGGGGAACACTGAAGCTTTCTTT 13 TRBV10-2 . . TRBJ1-1
CASSEVAGGLDGELFF TGTGCCAGCAGTGAAGTTGCGGGGGGGCTGGACGGGGAGCTGTTTTTT 16 TRBV2 TRBD2 . TRBJ2-2
CASSYGRGPDTQYF TGTGCCAGCAGTTACGGCAGGGGGCCAGATACGCAGTATTTT 14 TRBV6-6 TRBD1 . TRBJ2-3
CASSDTGGTEAFF TGTGCCAGCAGTGATACAGGGGGAACTGAAGCTTTCTTT 13 TRBV6-5 TRBD1 . TRBJ1-1
CATSRDPSGGIQETQYF TGTGCCACCAGCAGAGATCCTAGCGGGGGGATACAAGAGACCCAGTACTTC 17 TRBV15 TRBD2 once TRBJ2-5
CARGQLQETQYF TGTGCCCGCGGACAACTCCAAGAGACCCAGTACTTC 12 TRBV5-4 . . TRBJ2-5
CASIWRRNRGNTIYF TGCGCCAGCATCTGGAGGAGAAACCGTGGAAACACCATATATTTT 15 TRBV5-1 . . TRBJ1-3
CASSSTTSSGRQYF TGTGCCAGCAGCTCTACTACGAGCTCCGGTCGGCAGTACTTC 14 TRBV25-1 . . TRBJ2-7
CASSFPGTVLGNTIYF TGTGCCAGCAGCTTTCCCGGGACAGTCCTTGGAAACACCATATATTTT 16 TRBV9 TRBD1 once TRBJ1-3
CASQEADRAGNEQFF TGTGCCAGCCAAGAGGCGGACAGGGCAGGCAATGAGCAGTTCTTC 15 TRBV11-2 TRBD1 . TRBJ2-1
CASSAGDLGQPQHF TGTGCCAGCAGTGCGGGGGACCTTGGGCAGCCCCAGCATTTT 14 TRBV6-1 . . TRBJ1-5
CATSILAGTGAQPQHF TGTGCCACCAGCATACTAGCCGGGACAGGGGCCCAGCCCCAGCATTTT 16 TRBV15 TRBD1 . TRBJ1-5
CASRVGQNSGNTIYF TGTGCCAGCAGAGTCGGACAGAACTCTGGAAACACCATATATTTT 15 TRBV6-1 . . TRBJ1-3
CASSFGTDTQYF TGTGCCAGCAGCTTCGGCACAGATACGCAGTATTTT 12 TRBV11-2 . few TRBJ2-3
CASSLTSGQQETQYF TGTGCCAGCAGCCTGACTAGCGGGCAACAAGAGACCCAGTACTTC 15 TRBV9 TRBD2 . TRBJ2-5
CASSFTLAGVYNEQFF TGCGCCAGCAGCTTCACTCTAGCGGGGGTCTACAATGAGCAGTTCTTC 16 TRBV5-1 TRBD2 . TRBJ2-1
CASSLGQINEQFF TGTGCCAGCAGTTTAGGCCAGATCAATGAGCAGTTCTTC 13 TRBV27 . . TRBJ2-1
CASSLAPANYGYTF TGCGCCAGCAGCTTGGCCCCAGCTAACTATGGCTACACCTTC 14 TRBV5-1 . . TRBJ1-2
CASSEPDTQYF TGTGCCAGCTCGGAGCCAGATACGCAGTATTTT 11 TRBV18 . . TRBJ2-3
CASRKESSGANVLTF TGTGCCAGCAGAAAGGAGAGCTCTGGGGCCAACGTCCTGACTTTC 15 TRBV2 . . TRBJ2-6
CASSYEAETQYF TGTGCCAGCAGCTATGAGGCGGAGACCCAGTACTTC 12 TRBV5-4 . . TRBJ2-5
CASSIPGTGNYGYTF TGTGCCAGTAGTATCCCCGGGACAGGGAACTATGGCTACACCTTC 15 TRBV19 TRBD1 . TRBJ1-2
CASSLTTGLPGNTIYF TGTGCCAGCAGCTTAACCACAGGGCTGCCTGGAAACACCATATATTTT 16 TRBV5-5 . . TRBJ1-3
CASSRETGYLGGYTF TGTGCCAGCAGCCGAGAGACAGGGTATCTCGGTGGCTACACCTTC 15 TRBV5-4 TRBD1 . TRBJ1-2
CAWSVGLSYNEQFF TGTGCCTGGAGTGTGGGGCTATCCTACAATGAGCAGTTCTTC 14 TRBV30 . . TRBJ2-1
CASSPRGGKADTQYF TGTGCCAGCAGCCCCCGAGGGGGCAAAGCAGATACGCAGTATTTT 15 TRBV28 TRBD1 . TRBJ2-3
CASSAGNIQYF TGTGCCAGCAGTGCGGGGAACATTCAGTACTTC 11 TRBV2 . . TRBJ2-4
CASSRYRDLGSGYTF TGTGCCAGCAGCCGTTACAGGGATTTAGGGTCTGGCTACACCTTC 15 TRBV14 . . TRBJ1-2